This is a list of T cell receptor beta chains from one sample in a study of blood T cells in healthy people across ages. TCRdb processed the 5' RACE reads anew with MiXCR; each CDR3 protein has one entry. The table records just under 750,000 distinct CDR3 sequences, roughly 20% of them present only once. Specimen: blood. The receptors here all came from a man between 65 and 85 years old in good health. CDR3s leave out the opening cysteine and the closing phenylalanine or tryptophan.

v_gene,j_gene,CDR3aa
TRBV18,TRBJ2-3,ASSLSSVTDTQY
TRBV18,TRBJ1-2,ASSPGTRDGYT
TRBV6-5,TRBJ1-2,ASSYGVGYT
TRBV12-3/TRBV12-4,TRBJ2-1,ASSLMLAGANEQF
TRBV12-3/TRBV12-4,TRBJ2-4,ASSQAGIAKNIQY
TRBV28,TRBJ1-4,ASSRGGTTNEKLF
TRBV7-2,TRBJ2-5,ASSPRPQETQY
TRBV10-2,TRBJ1-5,ASSSQGARGSSPQH
TRBV6-5,TRBJ2-1,ASNQAGGECNEQF
TRBV4-2,TRBJ2-2,ASSREQRGASGELF
TRBV20-1,TRBJ2-7,SANPTISHEQY
TRBV6-5,TRBJ2-5,ASVPGTGNSRMEETQY
TRBV6-1,TRBJ2-7,ASGPDSLSEQY
TRBV6-6,TRBJ2-2,ASSLGFGELF
TRBV12-5,TRBJ2-4,ASGSTEEDIQS
TRBV20-1,TRBJ1-5,SAETHLSNQPQH
TRBV12-3/TRBV12-4,TRBJ2-1,ASSLDSSEQF
TRBV12-3/TRBV12-4,TRBJ2-1,ANSSAGLAGGLTYNEQF
TRBV6-2/TRBV6-3,TRBJ2-1,ASRTSAYNEQF
TRBV19,TRBJ1-2,ASSIGGGAGYT
TRBV14,TRBJ2-1,ASSQVTSGGPYNEQF
TRBV12-3/TRBV12-4,TRBJ1-2,ASSFQLTGDGYT
TRBV20-1,TRBJ1-2,SAGGSGYT
TRBV27,TRBJ2-7,ASSINGGYEQY
TRBV7-9,TRBJ2-5,ASSLMPGWGIQETQY
TRBV11-2,TRBJ1-2,ASSLNFVGTTNYGYT
TRBV12-3/TRBV12-4,TRBJ2-1,ASSFPVGGSYNEQF
TRBV7-9,TRBJ2-4,ASSQDRLAKNIQY
TRBV12-3/TRBV12-4,TRBJ1-3,ASPPRAGNTIY
TRBV10-3,TRBJ1-1,AISESENTEAF
TRBV12-3/TRBV12-4,TRBJ2-7,ASSPQSGVYYEQY
TRBV19,TRBJ2-3,ASSIGGTLPDTQY
TRBV5-1,TRBJ2-2,ASSPRQPRTGELF
TRBV20-1,TRBJ2-3,SAEVVPDTQY
TRBV6-6,TRBJ2-3,ASALAGTQY
TRBV6-1,TRBJ1-5,ASSDFQPQH
TRBV5-1,TRBJ2-7,ASSLEPGGSEQY
TRBV14,TRBJ2-7,ASSPHPLSPYEQY
TRBV7-2,NA,ASSSTTGTGYYNEQF
TRBV25-1,NA,ASRGGEQY
TRBV7-9,TRBJ2-5,ASRSEGTGETQY
TRBV5-5,TRBJ2-3,ASSFWTTDTQY
TRBV20-1,TRBJ2-3,SARDPLVAGDTDTQY
TRBV12-3/TRBV12-4,TRBJ2-5,ASSLTTRETQY
TRBV7-9,TRBJ2-1,ASSPPFGVDEQF
TRBV19,TRBJ2-3,ASSLRAQSTQY
TRBV21-1,TRBJ2-5,ASSNNERGAYQETQY
TRBV6-5,TRBJ2-2,ASRRRTGNGELF
TRBV29-1,TRBJ2-5,SVDRTGQETQY